This T cell receptor beta chain originates from a study of naive and memory T cell subsets. Regarding this clonotype: Its antigen remains unidentified.

V lost 0 bases and J lost 2, with 3 bases in between. The CDR3 loop spans 14 amino acids. The V gene's germline CDR1 is SGHDT and CDR2 YYEEEE. Study outcomes and limitations: TCR counts from RNA may reflect activation-linked expression changes. Naive and memory subsets had different power law exponents for TCR abundance. Especially in CD8 cells, naive repertoires contained a few larger clonotypes, possibly CD45RA-re-expressing memory cells. Over 85% of naive TCR sequences appeared only once, unlike memory subsets.

An equimolar mix of two oligonucleotides served as the beta constant-region primer for TRBC1 and TRBC2. The ligated cDNA underwent four PCR rounds using SP2 and nested alpha and beta constant-region primers. Each CDR3 protein gets one entry after TCRdb re-called the UMI-ligation and nested PCR reads with MiXCR. The top ten hold approximately 3% of the sample, which has more than 95,000 distinct CDR3 sequences, approximately 14% seen once. The genes are TRBV5-6 and TRBJ2-6; D call uncertain. Source material: naive CD8+ T cells from blood. This clonotype originated in a human donor in good health. CDR3: CASSLGAGANVLTF. For the CDR3, the DNA is TGTGCCAGCAGCTTGGGAGCTGGGGCCAACGTCCTGACTTTC.